Below, one T cell receptor (beta chain) is given with its context. Its cognate antigen is unknown. The data were taken from a study of post-analysis software for immune sequencing data. Unique molecular identifiers had been added to the TCR beta cDNA libraries. Between roughly 1 and 10 million T cells gave rise to some 520,000 cDNA molecules. TCRdb reprocessed the PCR reads with MiXCR, giving one entry per CDR3 protein. The table has around 200,000 distinct CDR3 sequences, 29% seen once. The germline V gene has CDR1 MNHEY and CDR2 SVGAGI. The germline V and J ends were trimmed by 2 bases and 0 bases, with 14 bases remaining between them. This CDR3 region has 18 residues. Study results and caveats: The study found TRBV5-6, TRBV5-1 and TRBV20-1 among 4 or 5 TRBV segments more frequent in patients than controls. Strong co-clustering by F measure was seen for same-batch samples. Normalized Chao1 diversity in multiple sclerosis patients fell significantly below that of controls.

Sample: blood. The receptor was derived from a girl aged 2-17 years with multiple sclerosis. This chain joins TRBV6-5 and TRBJ2-6, with a tentative D call TRBD2 (6 bases). The CDR3 DNA sequence: TGTGCCAGCAGTTACGGGACTGGCATAGACTCTGGGGCCAACGTCCTGACTTTC. Its protein product is CASSYGTGIDSGANVLTF.